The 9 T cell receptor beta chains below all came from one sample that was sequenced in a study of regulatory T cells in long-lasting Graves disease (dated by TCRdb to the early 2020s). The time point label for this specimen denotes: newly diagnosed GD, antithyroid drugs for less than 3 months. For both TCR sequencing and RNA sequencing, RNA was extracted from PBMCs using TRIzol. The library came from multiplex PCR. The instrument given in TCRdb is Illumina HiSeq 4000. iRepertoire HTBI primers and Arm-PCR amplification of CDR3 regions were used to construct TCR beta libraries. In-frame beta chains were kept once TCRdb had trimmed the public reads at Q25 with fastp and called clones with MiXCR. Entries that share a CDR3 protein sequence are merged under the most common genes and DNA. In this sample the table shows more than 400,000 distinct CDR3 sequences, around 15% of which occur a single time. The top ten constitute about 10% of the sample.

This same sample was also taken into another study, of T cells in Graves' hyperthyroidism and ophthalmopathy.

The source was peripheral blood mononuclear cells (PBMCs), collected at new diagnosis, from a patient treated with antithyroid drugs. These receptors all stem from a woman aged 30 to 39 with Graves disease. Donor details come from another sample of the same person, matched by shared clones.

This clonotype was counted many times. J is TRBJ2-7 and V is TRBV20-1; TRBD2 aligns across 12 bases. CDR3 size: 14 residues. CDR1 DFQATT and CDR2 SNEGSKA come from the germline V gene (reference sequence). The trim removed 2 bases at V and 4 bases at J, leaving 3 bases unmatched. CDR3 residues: CSARSTSGSYEQYF. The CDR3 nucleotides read TGCAGTGCTAGATCGACTAGCGGGAGTTACGAGCAGTACTTC.

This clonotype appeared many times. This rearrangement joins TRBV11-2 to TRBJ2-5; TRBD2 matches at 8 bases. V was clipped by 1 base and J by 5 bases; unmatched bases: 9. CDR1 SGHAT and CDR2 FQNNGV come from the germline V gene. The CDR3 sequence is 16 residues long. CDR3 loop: CASSLGTSGPLETQYF. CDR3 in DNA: TGTGCCAGCAGCTTAGGAACTAGCGGACCGTTGGAGACCCAGTACTTC.

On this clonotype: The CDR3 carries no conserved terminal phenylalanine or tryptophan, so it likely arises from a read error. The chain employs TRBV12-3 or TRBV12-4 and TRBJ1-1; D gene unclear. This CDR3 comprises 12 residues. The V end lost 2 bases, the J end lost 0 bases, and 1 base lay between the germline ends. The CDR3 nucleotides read TGTGCCAGCAGTTTATTGAACACTGAAGCTTTCTCT. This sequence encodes CASSLLNTEAFS.

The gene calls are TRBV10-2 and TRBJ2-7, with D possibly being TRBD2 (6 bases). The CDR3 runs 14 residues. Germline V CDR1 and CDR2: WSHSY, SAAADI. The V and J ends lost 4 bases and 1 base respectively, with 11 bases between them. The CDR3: CASSGGGTSYEQYF. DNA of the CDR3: TGCGCCAGCAGTGGAGGCGGGACTTCCTACGAGCAGTACTTC.

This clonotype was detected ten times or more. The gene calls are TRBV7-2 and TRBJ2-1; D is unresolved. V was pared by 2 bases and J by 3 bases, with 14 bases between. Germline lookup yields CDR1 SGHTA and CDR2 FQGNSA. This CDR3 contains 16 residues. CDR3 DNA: TGTGCCAGCAGCTTAATTGCCCGGAGCGTCTACAATGAGCAGTTCTTC. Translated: CASSLIARSVYNEQFF.

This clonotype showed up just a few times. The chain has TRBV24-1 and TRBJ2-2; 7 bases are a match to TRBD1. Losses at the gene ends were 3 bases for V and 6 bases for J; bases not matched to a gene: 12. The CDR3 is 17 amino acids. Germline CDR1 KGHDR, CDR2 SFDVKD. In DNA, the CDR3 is TGTGCCACCAGTGATAGCTTACGGGACAGCAAGTCCGGGGAGCTGTTTTTT. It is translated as CATSDSLRDSKSGELFF.

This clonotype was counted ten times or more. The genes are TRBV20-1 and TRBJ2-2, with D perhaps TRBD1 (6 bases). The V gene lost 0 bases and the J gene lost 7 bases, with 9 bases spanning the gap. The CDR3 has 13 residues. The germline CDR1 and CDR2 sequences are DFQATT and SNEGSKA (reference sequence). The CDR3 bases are TGCAGTGCTAGAGATTGGACAGACGGGGAGCTGTTTTTT. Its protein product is CSARDWTDGELFF.

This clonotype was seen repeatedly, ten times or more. The CDR3 coding sequence is TGTGCCAGCAGTTTTTTAACGGAAACAGGGGCTGAAGCTTTCTTT. The encoded protein is CASSFLTETGAEAFF. The chain couples TRBV28 to TRBJ1-1; 7 bases match TRBD1. With V trimmed by 3 bases and J by 6 bases, 10 bases remained unmatched. This CDR3 contains 15 residues. Per the germline V gene, CDR1 is MDHEN and CDR2 is SYDVKM.

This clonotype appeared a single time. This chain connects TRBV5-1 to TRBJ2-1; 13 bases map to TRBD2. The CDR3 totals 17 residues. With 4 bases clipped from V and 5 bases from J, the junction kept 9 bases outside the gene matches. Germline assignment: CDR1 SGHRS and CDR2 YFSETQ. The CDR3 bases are TGCGCCAGCAGCAAACGGACTAGCGGGAGCTGGGACAATGAGCAGTTCTTC. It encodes CASSKRTSGSWDNEQFF.